One TCR beta chain is described in this entry. Its antigen is currently unknown. The DNA ends 3 residues before the CDR3 does, and the rest of the CDR3 is filled in from the germline J gene. The source of the sample is a study of T cells in women clearing cervical HPV infection. Findings and caveats of the study: T-cell numbers per sample were unknown and may explain richness differences.

The CDR3 covers 15 residues. Germline assignment: CDR1 SEHNR and CDR2 FQNEAQ (reference sequence). The data were produced by immunoSEQ multiplex PCR, yet TCRdb's version contains in-frame clones alone and is incomplete. The listing records roughly 20,000 clones. This receptor was obtained from a woman aged 18 to 75 with a cervical HPV16 infection that either progressed to CIN3+ or cleared (not recorded which). Specimen: blood buffy coat. The rearrangement links TRBV7-9 to TRBJ1-2; 8 positions match TRBD1. The CDR3 bases that were read are TGTGCCAGCAGCTTCTGGACAGGGCTTCAAGATACC. It translates to CASSFWTGLQDT. The whole CDR3 reads CASSFWTGLQDTYTF.